This paragraph covers one TCR beta chain sequence. What it recognizes is unknown. CDR1 and CDR2 (germline): SNHLY, FYNNEI. V gave up 10 bases and J gave up 0 bases, with 17 bases separating them. CDR3 length equals 15 residues. The data were taken from a study of cytotoxic CD8 clonotypes in ibrutinib-treated CLL. Study at large: Partial responses totalled 24 and complete responses 2; after median around six years, roughly 14 remained remitted and about twelve progressed.

With sequencing, the targeted depth ranged from 1 in 200,000 to 1 in 1 million T cells. Sequenced by immunoSEQ multiplex PCR; TCRdb stores in-frame clones only, minus some. The sample lists over 65,000 clones; 68% were seen once. Study results and limitations: At baseline, clonality was higher than in age-matched healthy donors and correlated with CD8+ counts.

The sequence derives from a human donor with chronic lymphocytic leukemia. The rearrangement links TRBV2 to TRBJ2-3; D unresolved. The material was PBMCs, obtained after 12 months of ibrutinib treatment. This CDR3 is CATVTHNPSTDTQYF. In nucleotides, the CDR3 is TGTGCCACTGTGACCCATAATCCTAGCACAGATACGCAGTATTTT.